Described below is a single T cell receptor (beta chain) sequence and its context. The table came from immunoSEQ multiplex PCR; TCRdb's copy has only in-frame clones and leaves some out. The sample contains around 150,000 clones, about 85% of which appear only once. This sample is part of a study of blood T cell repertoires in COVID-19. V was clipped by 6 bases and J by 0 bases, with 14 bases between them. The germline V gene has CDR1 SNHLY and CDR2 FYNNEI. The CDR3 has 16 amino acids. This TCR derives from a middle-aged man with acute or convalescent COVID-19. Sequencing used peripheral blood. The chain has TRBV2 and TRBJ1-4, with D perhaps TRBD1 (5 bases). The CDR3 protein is CASRRGERATNEKLFF. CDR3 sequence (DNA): TGTGCCAGCAGGCGGGGGGAGAGGGCAACTAATGAAAAACTGTTTTTT.